A selection of T cell receptor beta chains follows, all from one sample in a study of cytomegalovirus exposure and HLA in healthy donors. Profiling relied on immunoSEQ multiplex PCR, and the TCRdb table lists in-frame clones only, not all of them. Here the sample spans fewer than 150,000 clones, about 74% being singletons. The sample was PBMCs. Receptors were obtained from a woman aged 45-65 years in good health and CMV-seronegative. Each CDR3 is given with its conserved first and last residue. D genes are given only for firm matches. Size tells how often a clone was seen (once, few, many) or the class of an expanded clone, and some rows leave it out.

J gene | V gene | clone size | D gene | CDR3 protein | CDR3 DNA
TRBJ2-3 | TRBV5-1 | - | - | CASSLVSVGTDTQYF | TGCGCCAGCAGCTTGGTCTCCGTTGGCACAGATACGCAGTATTTT
TRBJ2-7 | TRBV9 | - | TRBD1 | CASSVDNRGLDEQYF | TGTGCCAGCAGCGTAGATAACAGGGGGCTGGACGAGCAGTACTTC
TRBJ2-7 | TRBV10-3 | - | TRBD1 | CAISDRDRGASYEQYF | TGTGCCATCAGTGACCGGGACAGGGGCGCCTCCTACGAGCAGTACTTC
TRBJ1-3 | TRBV5-4 | - | - | CASSLPAASGNTIYF | TGTGCCAGCAGCTTGCCGGCGGCCTCTGGAAACACCATATATTTT
TRBJ2-5 | TRBV30 | - | TRBD2 | CAWSVKGLALGGGETQYF | TGTGCCTGGAGTGTAAAAGGACTAGCCTTGGGCGGAGGAGAGACCCAGTACTTC
TRBJ2-3 | TRBV9 | - | - | CASTPREDTQYF | TGTGCCAGCACCCCCAGGGAAGATACGCAGTATTTT
TRBJ1-2 | TRBV19 | few | - | CASGETLTF | TGTGCCAGTGGGGAGACTCTCACCTTC
TRBJ2-5 | TRBV5-1 | - | - | CASSFLGQIETQYF | TGCGCCAGCAGCTTCCTGGGGCAGATTGAGACCCAGTACTTC
TRBJ2-3 | TRBV6-5 | - | TRBD1 | CASSLNPGQGVHTQYF | TGTGCCAGCAGTTTGAATCCGGGACAGGGGGTACATACGCAGTATTTT
TRBJ2-1 | TRBV18 | - | - | CASSFNRVDEQFF | TGTGCCAGCTCGTTCAACAGGGTTGATGAGCAGTTCTTC
TRBJ1-2 | TRBV2 | - | - | CAILGGVGYTF | TGTGCCATCTTGGGGGGGGTTGGCTACACCTTC
TRBJ1-4 | TRBV9 | - | - | CASSVGGGNEKLFF | TGTGCCAGCAGCGTCGGGGGGGGTAATGAAAAACTGTTTTTT
TRBJ2-3 | TRBV5-4 | - | TRBD2 | CASSSGTSGGAANTQYF | TGTGCCAGCAGCTCCGGGACTAGCGGGGGGGCCGCGAATACGCAGTATTTT
TRBJ1-1 | TRBV29-1 | - | - | CSVDSLYLSTTEAFF | TGCAGCGTTGATTCCCTTTACCTATCCACCACTGAAGCTTTCTTT
TRBJ1-2 | TRBV2 | - | - | CASIPLTGPPGYTF | TGTGCCAGCATTCCGTTGACAGGCCCACCTGGCTACACCTTC
TRBJ2-1 | TRBV6-5 | - | TRBD2 | CASSPTSGGYNEQFF | TGTGCCAGCAGCCCAACTAGCGGGGGCTACAATGAGCAGTTCTTC
TRBJ2-1 | TRBV10-3 | - | TRBD2 | CAISEGSGGNNEQFF | TGTGCCATCAGTGAGGGGTCGGGGGGGAACAATGAGCAGTTCTTC
TRBJ1-2 | TRBV5-4 | - | TRBD1 | CASSLGQGTEGYTF | TGTGCCAGCAGCTTGGGACAGGGGACAGAGGGCTACACCTTC
TRBJ2-6 | TRBV30 | - | - | CASNTGSGANVLTF | TGTGCCTCCAATACAGGGTCTGGGGCCAACGTCCTGACTTTC
TRBJ1-3 | TRBV7-2 | - | - | CASSLSAGPGNTIYF | TGTGCCAGCAGCTTAAGCGCGGGCCCTGGAAACACCATATATTTT
TRBJ1-5 | TRBV19 | - | - | CASSIGGSNQPQHF | TGTGCCAGTAGTATAGGCGGAAGCAATCAGCCCCAGCATTTT
TRBJ2-1 | TRBV4-1 | - | - | CASSQDRELGSYNEQFF | TGCGCCAGCAGCCAAGATAGGGAGCTCGGCTCCTACAATGAGCAGTTCTTC
TRBJ2-2 | TRBV11-2 | - | TRBD1 | CASSRGQGDGTGELFF | TGTGCCAGCAGCCGAGGACAGGGTGATGGCACCGGGGAGCTGTTTTTT
TRBJ2-3 | TRBV7-2 | - | TRBD2 | CASSLVWELARTSTDTQYF | TGTGCCAGCAGCTTAGTTTGGGAACTAGCGCGAACTAGCACAGATACGCAGTATTTT
TRBJ1-4 | TRBV7-2 | - | TRBD1 | CASKQGVNEKLFF | TGTGCCAGTAAACAGGGGGTTAATGAAAAACTGTTTTTT
TRBJ2-5 | TRBV6-5 | - | - | CASSRDTRDQETQYF | TGTGCCAGCAGTAGGGACACCCGGGACCAAGAGACCCAGTACTTC
TRBJ1-2 | TRBV25-1 | - | - | CASGVLGRRYGYTF | TGTGCCAGCGGGGTCTTGGGGAGGAGGTATGGCTACACCTTC
TRBJ1-5 | TRBV7-9 | - | - | CASREHNQPQHF | TGTGCCAGCAGGGAGCACAATCAGCCCCAGCATTTT
TRBJ2-5 | TRBV30 | once | - | CAWSTSPTGIGETQYF | TGTGCCTGGAGCACTTCCCCTACAGGGATCGGAGAGACCCAGTACTTC